This TCR beta chain was profiled in a study of vaccination effects on CD4 cells after COVID-19. Points from the study as a whole: Few convalescent patients and no early post-infection timepoints were included in the study. In the late period after vaccination, infection- and vaccine-induced clones contracted markedly.

CDR1 and CDR2 (germline): MNHEY, SVGAGI. V shed 10 bases and J 4 bases; nucleotides not matched to a gene: 5. This CDR3 comprises 12 residues. Details on this clone: Antigen specificity is unknown.

Repertoires were generated with immunoSEQ multiplex PCR, while TCRdb's copy carries only in-frame clones and drops some. The data show some 68,000 clones, with under 75% seen just once and 4% held by the top ten. Sequencing in the ViraFEST assay came after antigen-specific CD4+ T cells had been expanded with viral peptide pools, which were used to stimulate PBMC. Around day 10 of culture, CD4+ T cells were separated out. No vaccinee had earlier SARS-CoV-2 infection, and nucleocapsid antibodies were negative. Cultures used 1.5 million to 2 million PBMC per well, about 10 IU/ml IL-2 and approximately 11 ug/ml peptides. Cells had half their medium changed to IL-2 medium on days 3 and 7.

The sequencing here drew on CD4+ T cells from PBMCs cultured with HCoV-OC43 spike peptides, taken before COVID-19 vaccination. Indicated subset: HCoV-OC43 spike overlapping peptide pool stimulation. The V gene is TRBV6-5, the J gene TRBJ2-5; 8 nucleotides agree with TRBD1. The source of this sequence is a human donor who received a COVID-19 vaccine. The CDR3 sequence is CATQGDGETQYF. The CDR3 DNA reads as TGTGCCACACAGGGGGACGGAGAGACCCAGTACTTC.